The present TCR beta chain was sequenced within a study of neurological immune-mediated disorders. Points from the study as a whole: Phylogenetic grouping placed 18 of 34 multiple sclerosis patients' repertoires in one related-CDR3 cluster, a possible signature.

This clonotype has ten or more counts. What it recognizes is unknown. cDNA was made by 5'RACE with 10-nucleotide random UMIs. In every sequencing run, more than 180 million TCR-beta sequences were generated from 15-18 subjects. Using its own MiXCR run on the 5' RACE reads, TCRdb lists one record per CDR3 protein. The sample carries tens of thousands of distinct CDR3 sequences, around 5.5% recorded once. The CDR3 extends over 17 amino acids. The V and J ends lost 4 bases and 6 bases, in that order; junction bases with no gene match: 7. This chain links TRBV12-3 or TRBV12-4 with TRBJ2-2; TRBD2 matches 14 bases. The receptor's source is a man younger than 30 with multiple sclerosis. Sequenced: PBMCs. DNA of the CDR3: TGTGCCAGCAGTTCAGGGACTAGCGGGGGCCCGCCCGGGGAGCTGTTTTTT. It is translated as CASSSGTSGGPPGELFF.